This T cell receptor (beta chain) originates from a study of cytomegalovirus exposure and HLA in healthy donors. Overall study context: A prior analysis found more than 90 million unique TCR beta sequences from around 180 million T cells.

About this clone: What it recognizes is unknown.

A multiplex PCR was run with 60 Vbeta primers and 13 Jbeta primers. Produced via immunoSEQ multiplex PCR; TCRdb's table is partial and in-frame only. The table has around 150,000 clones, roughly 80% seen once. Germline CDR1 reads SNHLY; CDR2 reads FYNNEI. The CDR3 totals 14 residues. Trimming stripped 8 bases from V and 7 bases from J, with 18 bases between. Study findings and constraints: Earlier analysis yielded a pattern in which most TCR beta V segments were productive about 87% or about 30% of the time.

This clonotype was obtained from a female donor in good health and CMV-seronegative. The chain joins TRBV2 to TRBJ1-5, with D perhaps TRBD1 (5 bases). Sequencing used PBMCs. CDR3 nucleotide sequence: TGTGCCAGCGGGTTCGCACAGGACCAACAGCCCCAGCATTTT. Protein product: CASGFAQDQQPQHF.